This TCR beta chain was sequenced during a study of cytomegalovirus exposure and HLA in healthy donors (dated 2017 in TCRdb). In terms of the full investigation: In an earlier analysis of under 750 of the donors, about 260 Gb of sequence data and 117 million unique TCR beta sequences from about 190 million T cells were reported. To predict cytomegalovirus infection status, the study combined high-throughput TCR immunosequencing, statistical association of individual TCRs with disease status, and machine learning. A separate validation cohort of roughly 110 different subjects was used in addition to the 666-subject first cohort. The study aimed to test whether cataloging public T cell receptors could reveal signatures of past pathogen exposure. Typing coverage differed by locus: A, B, C, DRB1 and DQB1 were typed in about 620-630 donors, DQA1 in 500 to 550, DPA1 in 600 to 610, and DPB1 in just under 490. All discovery cohort repertoires had been generated using a single sequencing platform. The study used immunosequencing to profile the T cell repertoires of approximately 650 subjects and linked those repertoires to cytomegalovirus serostatus. In an earlier analysis of over 550 of the donors, high-throughput TCR beta sequencing was used to judge whether each TCR beta V gene segment behaved as functional or pseudogenic. In a later genetic analysis, genome-wide SNP genotypes for about three fifths of the 666 donors were used, and that subset was treated as a discovery cohort. In the later analysis, no new phenotypic data were used to find candidate immune exposures; instead, reliance was placed on TCR beta sequences and their occurrence across donors. Donor age, sex, ethnicity and CMV serostatus were compiled alongside the repertoire data. Of the approximately 400 genotyped donors, roughly 80% fell in the genetic ancestry cluster associated with self-reported Caucasian donors. HLA typing included class I and class II loci at four-digit resolution. Five DR-DQ haplotypes were treated as single units for association and clustering because of strong linkage in the cohort. A later analysis re-examined previously published TCR beta repertoires from around 670 donors and added high-resolution HLA genotyping to investigate patterns of TCR occurrence. Among around 400 genotyped donors of the cohort, an average of approximately 240,000 unique TCR beta nucleotide sequences was sequenced per donor, of which roughly 18% were non-productive. Roughly 300 gigabases of sequencing data and tens of millions of unique TCR sequences were included in an early release covering roughly 600 HLA-typed donors.

The cohort comprised more than 550 healthy bone marrow donors. At the time of sampling, every cohort member was nominally healthy, though immune exposures that went unrecorded were likely present. The donor tested CMV seropositive, placing the donor among the approximately 310 seropositive members of the cohort. Every donor gave a peripheral blood sample, and the peripheral blood mononuclear cells from that sample were used for TCR beta sequencing. Genomic DNA extraction from the blood cell samples was performed with the Qiagen DNeasy Blood Extraction Kit. V loses 2 bases at its end and J loses 1 base; junction bases beyond the gene matches: 1. The germline V gene supplies CDR1 SGDLS and CDR2 YYNGEE. From the cysteine through the phenylalanine, the CDR3 covers 15 amino acids. CDR3 DNA only is kept here, 45 bases in frame from base 1. About this clone itself: Which antigen it targets is not known. No clone much larger than this one lies a single base away; base qualities are absent. Other DNA sequences of this sample code for an identical CDR3.

Study-wide conclusions, independent of this receptor: At a false discovery rate of 0.05, a later analysis linked some 17,000 TCR beta sequences to specific HLA alleles. Most TCR sequences were observed very rarely across donors, whereas some public TCRs were present in many individuals. The earlier analysis of some 540 of the donors excluded roughly 17 rarely observed V segments, including chromosome 9 orphons, because counts were too low. A later genetic analysis associated a missense DCLRE1C variant with V-gene and J-gene trimming of TCR beta chains, and an independent cohort replicated the association. In a later analysis, HLA-associated TCR beta chains were found to be more clonally expanded and to have lower generation probabilities than equally common non-associated chains. In an earlier analysis of 587 of the donors, most TCR beta V segments appeared in productive rearrangements about 87% or about 30% of the time, broadly matching IMGT annotations. Sequencing depth was assumed to be roughly uniform across donors in the presence/absence analyses, though that assumption may not hold. Cytomegalovirus status was reported to be diagnosed by the classifier with high specificity and sensitivity in both the original and validation cohorts. Because HLA typing was missing for some donors at each locus, association tests included only the typed subset. A cluster of highly shared sequence variants was judged likely to represent a technical artifact of the sequencing pipeline. Linkage disequilibrium might explain the correlated functional status among segregating V segments, but an unknown experimental factor could not be excluded. According to a later analysis, TCR association rates differed among HLA loci, with DRB1 alleles showing the most associated TCRs and HLA-C alleles showing the fewest. In vitro tests confirmed that a few of the cytomegalovirus-associated TCR beta chains recognize cytomegalovirus antigens. When HLA alleles, especially DR and DQ, strongly co-occurred, attributing TCR associations to individual alleles was difficult. In a later genetic analysis, fewer N-insertions in productive TCRs were reported among donors in an Asian-associated ancestry cluster than the roughly 640-donor mean. A later analysis reported that several top co-occurrence clusters appeared linked to parvovirus B19, influenza, CMV and Epstein-Barr virus. In this cohort, only TCR beta chains were sequenced, and detectable features were limited by the absence of alpha or paired-chain data. The study listed 164 TCR beta chains as associated with cytomegalovirus. Immune exposure information for the cohort was limited to CMV serostatus. Most CMV-associated TCR beta chains appeared to be HLA-restricted in a later analysis, and the HLA associations seemed to be driven largely by CMV exposure. A further reported finding was that TCR beta sequences accurately predicted the HLA-A and HLA-B alleles for most subjects in the first cohort. The authors suggested that the approach could potentially be extended to other disease states and immunological phenotypes. Some IMGT-functional V segments, including TRBV6-2 and TRBV6-3, could not be told apart with the 87-base-pair reads, so those segments were excluded.

The library was generated by the immunoSEQ multiplex PCR assay. For the multiplex PCR, a mixture combining 60 forward primers for TCR Vbeta segments and 13 reverse primers for TCR Jbeta segments was used. The CDR3 region of rearranged TCR beta genes was amplified from genomic DNA by a multiplex PCR assay. Amplified TCR beta libraries were sequenced as 87-base-pair reads on the Illumina HiSeq System. The study's own analysis went as follows. In a later analysis, roughly 80 million unique TCR beta chains were counted across the approximately 640 repertoires, and roughly 9.9 million of these chains were shared by at least two donors. A nearest-neighbor algorithm error-corrected the raw reads and collapsed the reads into unique sequences, merging closely related sequences to remove PCR and sequencing errors. To assign V, D and J gene segments, CDR3 sequences were aligned to IMGT reference sequences. Each retained sequence needed at least a six-nucleotide match to both a V gene segment and a J gene segment. A rearrangement counted as productive if the CDR3 had no stop codons and remained in frame with V and J, and every other rearrangement counted as non-productive. Following IMGT convention, CDR3 was defined as the stretch from the second conserved V-encoded cysteine up to the conserved J-encoded phenylalanine. The earlier analysis of 587 of the donors excluded sequences that lacked an unambiguous match to a single V gene segment. In an earlier analysis of some 590 of the donors, V segments were called functional above 56.7% productive rearrangements and were called segregating when the between-donor standard deviation exceeded 5%. A statistical classification framework was built for diagnosing cytomegalovirus status from the catalog of TCR beta chain sequences. V and J gene assignment, in a later analysis, came from comparing TCR nucleotide sequences with IMGT/GENE-DB human TR gene sequences. Using the TCRdist pipeline, a later analysis assigned CDR3 sequences along with most-parsimonious VDJ recombination scenarios. In a later analysis, every TCR beta chain was defined by the combination of its CDR3 amino acid sequence and its V-gene family, and reads without a unique V-gene family were dropped. A later analysis removed several hundred highly shared, low-generation-probability nucleotide sequences to deal with suspected cross-contamination and a sequencing artifact. A later analysis calculated a clonal expansion index for each public chain from normalized within-repertoire ranks of inferred template counts. In a later analysis, generation probabilities were computed using a VDJ recombination model fitted to out-of-frame rearrangements, and the results were checked against IGoR. Hypergeometric tests were used in a later analysis to score TCR-TCR, TCR-HLA and TCR-CMV co-occurrence, with a repertoire-size bias correction applied to the TCR pairs. To estimate false discovery rates, a later analysis permuted the HLA or CMV assignments 20 times. In a later analysis, co-occurring TCRs were grouped using DBSCAN, and TCRdist sequence similarity was added for clustering within HLA-allele-positive subsets. Repertoires with fewer than 30,000 or more than 120,000 public chains were left out of co-occurrence clustering, as were several repertoires with anomalous nucleotide sharing. Here the immuneACCESS table is served through TCRdb, limited to in-frame sequences with V and J called. Missing clones are a known gap in these copies; in checked studies unresolved V genes cover under half, and the rest lacks a known reason. V and J calls plus clone size are reproduced from that table; the DNA served to infer D and trimming. This sample lists 240,000 or so clones; around 81% were detected once. The leading ten clones occupy 8% of the sample.

The sequence is built from TRBV9 and TRBJ2-3, and 10 bases in between align with TRBD2. The TCR was taken from a woman aged 55-75 years in good health and CMV-seropositive. The material sequenced was PBMCs. The DNA reads TGTGCCAGCAGCGTTGGGACTAGCGGCACAGATACGCAGTATTTT. Translated, this is CASSVGTSGTDTQYF.